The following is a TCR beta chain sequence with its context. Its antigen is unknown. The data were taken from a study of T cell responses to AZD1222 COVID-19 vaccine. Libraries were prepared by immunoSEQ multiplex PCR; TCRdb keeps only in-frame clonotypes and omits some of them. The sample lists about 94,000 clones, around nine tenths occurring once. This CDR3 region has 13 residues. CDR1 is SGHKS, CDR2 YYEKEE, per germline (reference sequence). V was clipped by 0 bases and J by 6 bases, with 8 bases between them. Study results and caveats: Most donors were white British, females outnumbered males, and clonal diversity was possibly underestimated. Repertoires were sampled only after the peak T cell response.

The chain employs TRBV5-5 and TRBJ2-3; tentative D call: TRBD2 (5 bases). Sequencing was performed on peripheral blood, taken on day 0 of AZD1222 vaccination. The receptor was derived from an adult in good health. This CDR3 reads CASSLAREDTQYF. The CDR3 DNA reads TGTGCCAGCAGCTTGGCGAGGGAGGATACGCAGTATTTT.